These T cell receptor beta chains were read from a single sample in a study of blood T cell repertoires in COVID-19. Profiling relied on immunoSEQ multiplex PCR, and the TCRdb table lists in-frame clones only, not all of them. Of around 190,000 clones listed, approximately 85% are singletons. The sample was peripheral blood. The receptors were sampled from a woman older than 75 with acute or convalescent COVID-19. Both conserved end residues are trimmed from each CDR3. Only some rows state a clone size, as once, few, many or a class for expanded clones.

v_call	clone_size	cdr3_aa
TRBV29-1	-	SVQGFANGYT
TRBV5-1	once	ASSPGQLVRNTEAF
TRBV10-3	-	AISEIQGATYGYT
TRBV4-1	-	ASSQDRRSAGNTIY
TRBV11-3	-	ASSPRTAINNEQF
TRBV3-1/TRBV3-2	-	ASSPTSYPNQPQH
TRBV19	-	ASSIAQASNTGELF
TRBV6-1	-	ASSERATGYLSEQY
TRBV9	-	ASSVAGGGKTQY
TRBV7-2	-	ASSLEGRVDYGYT
TRBV18	-	ASSQAGTEAF
TRBV24-1	-	ATSDFRDRPSNLYEQY
TRBV19	-	ATGTWGQGANTIY
TRBV11-3	-	ASSLGLNTEAF
TRBV3-1/TRBV3-2	-	ASRLEGGGGYT